The text below deals with one T cell receptor (beta chain). The data originate from a study of shared T cell receptors in the human thymus. TCRdb keeps only in-frame clones here, not all; method: immunoSEQ multiplex PCR. The data show hundreds of thousands of clones, with around three quarters seen just once and 0.013% held by the top ten. From germline, CDR1 is MDHEN and CDR2 SYDVKM. Unmatched junction bases numbered 7, after V lost 2 bases and J lost 2 bases. The CDR3 length is 16 residues. The sample also formed part of further work on human thymus T cells. Per that study: Infants, healthy and Finnish, who were having corrective surgery for congenital heart defects served as donors. Resections obtained during corrective heart surgery supplied the thymus tissue. Repertoires from thymus and blood appeared to show biased V and J gene usage. There were highly overlapping thymic repertoires among unrelated individuals, as related research reported.

The gene calls are TRBV28 and TRBJ2-7; 9 bases are shared with TRBD1. This receptor was obtained from a boy younger than two with a congenital heart defect. Sequencing used thymocytes. DNA for the CDR3: TGTGCCAGCAGTTTACGGGACAGGGCAATCCCCTACGAGCAGTACTTC. Protein: CASSLRDRAIPYEQYF.